The clone carrying this TCR beta chain occurred a few times. Antigen specificity is unknown. This entry is derived from a study of metastatic and nonmetastatic thyroid tumors. About the study: Repertoires were compared across blood and tumor or nodule tissue from malignant and benign thyroid patients.

Points from the study as a whole: The reported finding was significantly higher TCR beta diversity in malignant thyroid tumors relative to benign nodules, in blood and tumor.

The CDR3 contains 10 residues. V dropped 10 bases and J dropped 11 bases, with 14 bases sitting between them. No patient had received any treatment before thyroid surgery. Authors' methods: Across clinicopathological groups, CDR3 differences served as the basis for building a distant-metastasis classifier for papillary thyroid cancer. TCRdb re-clonotyped the PCR reads via MiXCR. TCRdb's processing, not the study's, gives the V and J calls here. The table lists fewer than 20,000 clones, under 25% of them singletons. Sequences were obtained from tumor tissue. This TCR was sampled from a female donor with papillary thyroid cancer or a benign thyroid nodule (not recorded which). Some clones in this sample may be carry-over from other donors' samples. The chain recombines TRBV12-3 or TRBV12-4 with TRBJ1-1, with D perhaps TRBD1 (5 bases). The CDR3, as DNA: TGTGCCACGTCGGGGGTAAAGGCTTTCTTT. It is translated as CATSGVKAFF.